The sequence of this T cell receptor (beta chain) was determined in a study of blood T cell repertoires in COVID-19. Across the whole study: T cells, B-cell-depleted T cells, or PBMCs supplied cDNA or gDNA.

V lost 4 bases and J lost 9, with 20 bases in between. CDR1 and CDR2 (germline): SGHRS, YFSETQ. This CDR3 has 15 residues. Repertoires were generated with immunoSEQ multiplex PCR, while TCRdb's copy carries only in-frame clones and drops some. This table holds more than 250,000 clones, about nine tenths found once. Material for sequencing was peripheral blood. J is TRBJ2-1 and V is TRBV5-1; D perhaps matches TRBD1 (6 bases). The sequence was obtained from a woman aged 25-40 years with COVID-19, enrolled during active disease. In DNA, the CDR3 is TGCGCCAGCAGCCCCCGAGGGGGTAGCGCTGGTGAGCAGTTCTTC. Amino acid sequence: CASSPRGGSAGEQFF.